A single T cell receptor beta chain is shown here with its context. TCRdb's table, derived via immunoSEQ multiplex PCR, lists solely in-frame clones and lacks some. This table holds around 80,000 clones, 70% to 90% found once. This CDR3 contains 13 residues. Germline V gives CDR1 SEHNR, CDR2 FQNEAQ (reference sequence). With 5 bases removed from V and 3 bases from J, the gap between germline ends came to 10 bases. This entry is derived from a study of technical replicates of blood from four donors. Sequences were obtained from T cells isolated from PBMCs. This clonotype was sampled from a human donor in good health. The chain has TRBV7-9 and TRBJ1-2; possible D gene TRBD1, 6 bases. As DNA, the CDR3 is TGTGCCAGCAGCCTAAGACAGGACTATGGCTACACCTTC. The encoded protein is CASSLRQDYGYTF. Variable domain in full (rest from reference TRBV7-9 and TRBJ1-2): DTGVSQNPRHKITKRGQNVTFRCDPISEHNRLYWYRQTLGQGPEFLTYFQNEAQLEKSRLLSDRFSAERPKGSFSTLEIQRTEQGDSAMYLCASSLRQDYGYTFGSGTRLTVV.